The rows below give T cell receptor beta chains drawn from one sample of a study of shared clonotypes between healthy human individuals. The protocol was immunoSEQ multiplex PCR, while the TCRdb copy is restricted to in-frame clones and leaves out a portion. The repertoire holds about 1.5 million clones, under 99% seen once, with around 0.45% in the top ten. The material sequenced was naive CD4+ T cells sorted from blood. These receptor sequences come from a young man in good health. Both conserved end residues are part of each CDR3. A D gene is named only where the DNA matches it firmly. A row's size may be missing; if present it is once, few, many or a size class.

TRBJ2-7 . . TRBV25-1 TGTGCCAGCAGTGCTGGACTACTAGGCCGATACGAGCAGTACTTC CASSAGLLGRYEQYF
TRBJ2-3 TRBD2 . TRBV5-1 TGCGCCAGCAGCTTTCGGGCTAGCGGGAGTCGCACAGATACGCAGTATTTT CASSFRASGSRTDTQYF
TRBJ2-1 TRBD1 . TRBV7-9 TGTGCCAGCAGCAAAGGGACAGAAAACAATGAGCAGTTCTTC CASSKGTENNEQFF
TRBJ1-1 . . TRBV7-9 TGTGCCAGCAGCTTTTCAAGGGGGAACACTGAAGCTTTCTTT CASSFSRGNTEAFF
TRBJ1-1 . . TRBV12-2 TGTGAGGGACTCCGGAACACTGAAGCTTTCTTT CEGLRNTEAFF
TRBJ1-2 . few TRBV4-3 TGCGCCAGCAGCCAAGTATTGGGCAGGGCGCCCTATGGCTACACCTTC CASSQVLGRAPYGYTF
TRBJ2-2 . . TRBV18 TGTGCCAGCTCACCAGTGAGTCCAAACACCGGGGAGCTGTTTTTT CASSPVSPNTGELFF
TRBJ2-3 TRBD1 . TRBV27 TGTGCCAGCAGTTCATTCAGGGGGCTGGAAGATACGCAGTATTTT CASSSFRGLEDTQYF
TRBJ2-7 TRBD2 . TRBV29-1 TGCAGCGTTTCTAGCGGGATCTCCGAGCAGTACTTC CSVSSGISEQYF
TRBJ2-7 TRBD1 . TRBV6-6 TGTGCCAGCAGTTACTCCGGGACAGCCTACGAGCAGTACTTC CASSYSGTAYEQYF
TRBJ2-3 TRBD2 . TRBV5-5 TGTGCCAGCAGCTTGGCGCTTGTAGCGGGAGTGACGCAGTATTTT CASSLALVAGVTQYF
TRBJ2-1 . . TRBV10-1 TGCGCCAGCAGTCTAGGGGCGGCGGGTGAAAATGAGCAGTTCTTC CASSLGAAGENEQFF
TRBJ2-2 . . TRBV29-1 TGCAGCGTTGGTCATTCTGTGAACACCGGGGAGCTGTTTTTT CSVGHSVNTGELFF
TRBJ2-3 . . TRBV9 TGTGCCAGCAGCGTATGGTCGGGAACAGATACGCAGTATTTT CASSVWSGTDTQYF